The entry that follows covers one T cell receptor beta chain sequence. The antigen is unknown. The PCR contained 60 Vbeta and 13 Jbeta primers. Data came from immunoSEQ multiplex PCR; TCRdb stores just in-frame clones and leaves some out. Here the sample spans some 130,000 clones, 75% to 85% being singletons. This sample was included in a study of cytomegalovirus exposure and HLA in healthy donors. Findings of the study overall: The investigators catalogued 150 to 200 TCR beta chains as cytomegalovirus-associated. Researchers had no immune exposure information except CMV serostatus available. Researchers left out some V segments, among them TRBV6-2 and TRBV6-3, as indistinguishable.

This cohort consisted of healthy bone marrow donors. V lost 0 bases to trimming and J lost 5 bases, with 4 bases between them. The CDR3 runs 13 residues. Germline assignment: CDR1 MRHNA and CDR2 SNTAGT. Sequenced input: PBMCs. This chain connects TRBV6-4 to TRBJ2-2; D uncertain. The TCR was taken from a girl aged 2-10 years in good health and CMV-seronegative. The CDR3 loop is CASSDSTTGELFF. DNA for the CDR3: TGTGCCAGCAGTGACTCTACTACCGGGGAGCTGTTTTTT.